This T cell receptor (beta chain) emerged from a study of blood T cell repertoires in COVID-19. Study-wide background: The analysed material was cDNA or gDNA that came from T cells, B-cell-depleted T cells, or PBMCs.

Germline assignment: CDR1 LGHDT and CDR2 YNNKEL (reference sequence). The V and J ends lost 1 base and 1 base respectively, with 13 bases between them. This CDR3 has 16 residues. Libraries were prepared by immunoSEQ multiplex PCR; TCRdb keeps only in-frame clonotypes and omits some of them. The repertoire consists of almost 250,000 clones, with more than 75% occurring once and the leading ten covering approximately 5%. This clonotype was sampled from an elderly woman with COVID-19, enrolled during active disease. This chain connects TRBV3-1 (or the pseudogene TRBV3-2) to TRBJ1-1; D may be TRBD1 (5 bases). The sequencing input was peripheral blood. The CDR3 protein is CASSQVDSGWNTEAFF. The CDR3 region has the DNA TGTGCCAGCAGCCAAGTTGATTCAGGGTGGAACACTGAAGCTTTCTTT.